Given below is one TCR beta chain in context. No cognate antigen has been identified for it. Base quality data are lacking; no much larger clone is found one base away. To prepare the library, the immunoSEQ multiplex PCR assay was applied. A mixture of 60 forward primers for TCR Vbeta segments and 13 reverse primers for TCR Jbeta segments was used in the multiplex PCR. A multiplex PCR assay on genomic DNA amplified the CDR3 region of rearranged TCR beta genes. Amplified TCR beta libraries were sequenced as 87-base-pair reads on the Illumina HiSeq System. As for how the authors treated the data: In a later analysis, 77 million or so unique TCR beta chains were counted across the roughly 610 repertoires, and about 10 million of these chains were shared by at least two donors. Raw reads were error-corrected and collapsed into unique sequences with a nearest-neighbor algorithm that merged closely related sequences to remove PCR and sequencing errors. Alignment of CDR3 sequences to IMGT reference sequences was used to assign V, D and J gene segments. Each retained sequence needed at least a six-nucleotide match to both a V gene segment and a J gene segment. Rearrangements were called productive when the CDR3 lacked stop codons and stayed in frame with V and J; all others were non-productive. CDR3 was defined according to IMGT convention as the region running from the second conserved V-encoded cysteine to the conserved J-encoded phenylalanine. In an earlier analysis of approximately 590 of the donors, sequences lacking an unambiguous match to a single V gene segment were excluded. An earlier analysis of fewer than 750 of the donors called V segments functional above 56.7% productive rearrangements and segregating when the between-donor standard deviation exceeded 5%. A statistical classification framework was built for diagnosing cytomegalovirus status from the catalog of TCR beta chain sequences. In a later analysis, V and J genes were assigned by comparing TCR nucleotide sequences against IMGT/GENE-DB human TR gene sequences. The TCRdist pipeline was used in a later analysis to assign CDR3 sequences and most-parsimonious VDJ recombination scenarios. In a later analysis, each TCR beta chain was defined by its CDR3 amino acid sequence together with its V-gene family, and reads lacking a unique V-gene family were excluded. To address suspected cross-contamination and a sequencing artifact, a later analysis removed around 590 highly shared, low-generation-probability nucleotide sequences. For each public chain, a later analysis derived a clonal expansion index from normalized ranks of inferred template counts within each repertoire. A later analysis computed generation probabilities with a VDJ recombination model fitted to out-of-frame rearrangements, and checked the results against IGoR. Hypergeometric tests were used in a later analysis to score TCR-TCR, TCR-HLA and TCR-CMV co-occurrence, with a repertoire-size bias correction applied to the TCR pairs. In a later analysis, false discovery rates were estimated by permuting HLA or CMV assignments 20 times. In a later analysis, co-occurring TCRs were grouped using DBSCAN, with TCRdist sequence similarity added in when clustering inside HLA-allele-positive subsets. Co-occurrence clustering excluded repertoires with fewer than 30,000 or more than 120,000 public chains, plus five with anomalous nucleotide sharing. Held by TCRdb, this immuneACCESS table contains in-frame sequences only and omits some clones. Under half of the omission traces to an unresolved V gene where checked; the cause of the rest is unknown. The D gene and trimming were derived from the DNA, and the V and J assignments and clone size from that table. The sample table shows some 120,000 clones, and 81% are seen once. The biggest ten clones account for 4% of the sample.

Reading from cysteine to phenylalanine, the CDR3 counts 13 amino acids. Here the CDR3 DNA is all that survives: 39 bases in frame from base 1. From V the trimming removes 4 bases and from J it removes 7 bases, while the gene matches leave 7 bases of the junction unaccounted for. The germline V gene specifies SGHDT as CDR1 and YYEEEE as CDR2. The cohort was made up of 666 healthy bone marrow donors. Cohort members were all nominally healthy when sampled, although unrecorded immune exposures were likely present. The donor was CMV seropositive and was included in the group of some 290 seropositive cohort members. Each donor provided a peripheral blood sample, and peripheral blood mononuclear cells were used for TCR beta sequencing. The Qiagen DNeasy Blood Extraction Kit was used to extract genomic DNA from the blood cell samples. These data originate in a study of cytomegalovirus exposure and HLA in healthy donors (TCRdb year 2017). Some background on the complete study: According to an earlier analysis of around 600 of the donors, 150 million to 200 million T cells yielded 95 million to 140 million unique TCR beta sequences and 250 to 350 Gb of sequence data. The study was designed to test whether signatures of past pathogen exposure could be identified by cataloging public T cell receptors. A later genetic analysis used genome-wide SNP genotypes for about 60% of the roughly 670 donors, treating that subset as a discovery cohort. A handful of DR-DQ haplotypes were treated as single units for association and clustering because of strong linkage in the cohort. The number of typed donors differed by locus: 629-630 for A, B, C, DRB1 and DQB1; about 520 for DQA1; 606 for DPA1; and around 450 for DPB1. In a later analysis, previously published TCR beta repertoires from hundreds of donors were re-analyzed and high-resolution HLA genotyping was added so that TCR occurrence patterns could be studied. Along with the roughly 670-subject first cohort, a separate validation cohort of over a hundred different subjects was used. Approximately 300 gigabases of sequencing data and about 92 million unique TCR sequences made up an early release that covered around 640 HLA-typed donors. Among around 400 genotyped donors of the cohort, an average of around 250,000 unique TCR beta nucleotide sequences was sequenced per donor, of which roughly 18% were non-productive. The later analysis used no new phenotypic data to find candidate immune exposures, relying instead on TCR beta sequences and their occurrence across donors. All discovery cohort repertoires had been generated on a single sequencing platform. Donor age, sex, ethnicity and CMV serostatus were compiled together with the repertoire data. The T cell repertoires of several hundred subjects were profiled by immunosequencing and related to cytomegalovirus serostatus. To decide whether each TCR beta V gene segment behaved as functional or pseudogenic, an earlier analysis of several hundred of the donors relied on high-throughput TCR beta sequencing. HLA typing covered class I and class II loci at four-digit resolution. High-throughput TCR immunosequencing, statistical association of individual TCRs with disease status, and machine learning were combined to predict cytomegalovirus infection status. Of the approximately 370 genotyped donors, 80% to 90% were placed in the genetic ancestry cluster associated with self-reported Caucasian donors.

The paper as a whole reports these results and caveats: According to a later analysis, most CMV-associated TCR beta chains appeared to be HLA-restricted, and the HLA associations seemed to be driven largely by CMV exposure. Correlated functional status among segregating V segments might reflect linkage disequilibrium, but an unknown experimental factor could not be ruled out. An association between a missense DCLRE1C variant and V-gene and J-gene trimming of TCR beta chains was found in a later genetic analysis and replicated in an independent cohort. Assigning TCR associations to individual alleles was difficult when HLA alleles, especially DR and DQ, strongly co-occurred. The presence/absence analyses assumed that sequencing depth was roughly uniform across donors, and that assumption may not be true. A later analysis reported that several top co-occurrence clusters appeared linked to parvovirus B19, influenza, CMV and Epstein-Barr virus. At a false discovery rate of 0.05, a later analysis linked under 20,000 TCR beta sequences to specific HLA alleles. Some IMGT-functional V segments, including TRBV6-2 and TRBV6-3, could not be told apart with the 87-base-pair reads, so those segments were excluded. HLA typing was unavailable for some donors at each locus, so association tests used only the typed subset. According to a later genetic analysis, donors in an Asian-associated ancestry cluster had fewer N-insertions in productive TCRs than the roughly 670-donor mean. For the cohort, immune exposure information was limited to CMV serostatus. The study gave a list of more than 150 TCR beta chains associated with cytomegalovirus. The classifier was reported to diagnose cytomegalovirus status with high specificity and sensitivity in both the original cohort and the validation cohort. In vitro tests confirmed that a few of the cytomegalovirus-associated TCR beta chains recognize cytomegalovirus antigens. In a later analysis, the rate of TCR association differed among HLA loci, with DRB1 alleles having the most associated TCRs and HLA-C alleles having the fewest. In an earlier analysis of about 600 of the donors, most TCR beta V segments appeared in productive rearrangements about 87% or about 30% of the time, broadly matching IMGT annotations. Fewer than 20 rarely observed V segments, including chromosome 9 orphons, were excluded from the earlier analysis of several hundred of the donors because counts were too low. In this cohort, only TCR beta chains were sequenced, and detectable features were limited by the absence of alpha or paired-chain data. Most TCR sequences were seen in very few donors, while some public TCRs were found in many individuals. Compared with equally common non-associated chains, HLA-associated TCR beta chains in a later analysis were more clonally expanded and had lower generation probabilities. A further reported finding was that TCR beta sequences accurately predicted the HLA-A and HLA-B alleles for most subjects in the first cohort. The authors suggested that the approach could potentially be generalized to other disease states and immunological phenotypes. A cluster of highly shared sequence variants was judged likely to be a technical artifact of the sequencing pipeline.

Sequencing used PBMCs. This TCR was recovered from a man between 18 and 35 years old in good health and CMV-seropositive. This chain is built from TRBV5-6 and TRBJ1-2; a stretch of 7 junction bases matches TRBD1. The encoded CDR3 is CASSPTGVGGYTF. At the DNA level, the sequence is TGTGCCAGCAGCCCAACAGGGGTAGGTGGCTACACCTTC.